This is a list of T cell receptor beta chains from one sample in a study of T cells in localized non-small cell lung cancer. TCRdb keeps only in-frame clones here, not all; method: immunoSEQ multiplex PCR. The top ten hold about 10% of the sample, which has around 41,000 clones, roughly nine tenths seen once. Here the sequenced sample was PBMCs, taken before any cancer treatment. These receptors originate from a woman between 40 and 69 years old with stage II lung adenocarcinoma. Both conserved end residues are part of each CDR3. The order of the fields is J gene, V gene, D gene, clone size, CDR3 DNA, CDR3 protein. The D gene is left open where the match is weak. Size values are once, few and many counts, or a class for expanded clones, and some rows have none.

>TRBJ2-7|TRBV6-6|NA|NA
TGTGCCAGCAGTCCAGGTTCCTACGAGCAGTACTTC
CASSPGSYEQYF
>TRBJ2-1|TRBV7-3|NA|NA
TGTGCCAGCAGCATCCCACAGAGGACAGTCAATGAGCAGTTCTTC
CASSIPQRTVNEQFF
>TRBJ2-7|TRBV7-3|NA|NA
TGTGCCAGCAGCTTCCCAGGACAGGGGAGCGGGAGGGCCGACGAGCAGTACTTC
CASSFPGQGSGRADEQYF
>TRBJ1-2|TRBV19|NA|once
TGTGCCAGTAGTACTCCCTACTCTGGTTATGGCTACACCTTC
CASSTPYSGYGYTF
>TRBJ2-3|TRBV19|TRBD2|NA
TGTGCCAGTAGTCGGGCTAGCGGGACGAGCACAGATACGCAGTATTTT
CASSRASGTSTDTQYF
>TRBJ1-1|TRBV20-1|NA|NA
TGCAGTGCTCGAGGGGACTCTGAAGCTTTCTTT
CSARGDSEAFF
>TRBJ1-4|TRBV18|NA|NA
TGTGCCAGCTCACCGGTACTTACTAATGAAAAACTGTTTTTT
CASSPVLTNEKLFF
>TRBJ1-2|TRBV14|NA|once
TGTGCCAGCAGCCTTGGAGTGGGGGACTATGGCTACACCTTC
CASSLGVGDYGYTF
>TRBJ2-5|TRBV5-1|TRBD2|NA
TGCGCCAGCAGCTTGAGCCTAGCGGTTAAAGAGACCCAGTACTTC
CASSLSLAVKETQYF
>TRBJ1-5|TRBV5-1|TRBD1|NA
TGCGCCAGCAGCTTGGCCCCGACAGGGCTCGGTCAGCCCCAGCATTTT
CASSLAPTGLGQPQHF
>TRBJ1-1|TRBV25-1|NA|NA
TGTGCCAGCAGTGACCCCTCGGGTCCAGGGATGAACACTGAAGCTTTCTTT
CASSDPSGPGMNTEAFF
>TRBJ1-3|TRBV28|TRBD1|NA
TGTGCCAGCAGTTTATTTGGGGAGGGACAGGGGCTCTCTGGAAACACCATATATTTT
CASSLFGEGQGLSGNTIYF
>TRBJ2-7|TRBV19|TRBD1|NA
TGTGCCAGTAGTATAAGGGGACAGGGTAAATCCTACGAGCAGTACTTC
CASSIRGQGKSYEQYF
>TRBJ1-5|TRBV10-1|TRBD1|once
TGCGCCAGCATTCGAGGGGGCGCAGATCAGCCCCAGCATTTT
CASIRGGADQPQHF
>TRBJ2-4|TRBV5-4|NA|NA
TGTGCCAGCAGCTTGTCGGGGGCCCGGGCCAAAAACATTCAGTACTTC
CASSLSGARAKNIQYF
>TRBJ2-7|TRBV6-1|TRBD1|NA
TGTGCCAGCAGCGAGGACAGGGCCTACGAGCAGTACTTC
CASSEDRAYEQYF
>TRBJ1-2|TRBV5-1|TRBD1|NA
TGCGCCAGCAGCCCGGTAATCCGAGACAGGGGGGGCGGCTACACCTTC
CASSPVIRDRGGGYTF
>TRBJ1-2|TRBV5-1|TRBD1|NA
TGCGCCAGCAGCTTGTTGCAGGGGGGGATCTATGGCTACACCTTC
CASSLLQGGIYGYTF
>TRBJ1-3|TRBV4-1|NA|NA
TGCGCCAGCAGCCAAGCCCAGGGAGGCTCGGGAAACACCATATATTTT
CASSQAQGGSGNTIYF
>TRBJ2-6|TRBV18|NA|NA
TGTGCCAGCTCAACTTCTTGGACATTTACAAGTCGGGCCAACGTCCTGACTTTC
CASSTSWTFTSRANVLTF
>TRBJ1-1|TRBV19|NA|NA
TGTGCCAGTAGCACGGGGCCCACTGAAGCTTTCTTT
CASSTGPTEAFF
>TRBJ2-1|TRBV6-6|TRBD1|NA
TGTGCCAGCAGTCCCGGGACAGCCGTGGGGTACAATGAGCAGTTCTTC
CASSPGTAVGYNEQFF
>TRBJ1-1|TRBV28|NA|NA
TGTGCCAGCCGTTCGGGAGGGGGGAACACTGAAGCTTTCTTT
CASRSGGGNTEAFF
>TRBJ2-7|TRBV9|NA|NA
TGTGCCAGCAGCGTAGCAGAGTATCCCTACGAGCAGTACTTC
CASSVAEYPYEQYF
>TRBJ2-5|TRBV18|NA|NA
TGTGCCAGCTCACCCGGGGCTCAAGAGACCCAGTACTTC
CASSPGAQETQYF
>TRBJ2-2|TRBV10-2|NA|NA
TGCGCCAGCAGTGAGTCGGAACTAGCTGGTACCGGGGAGCTGTTTTTT
CASSESELAGTGELFF
>TRBJ2-3|TRBV10-2|TRBD2|NA
TGCGCCAGCAGTGAGGGGGAGGGGCTCACAGATACGCAGTATTTT
CASSEGEGLTDTQYF
>TRBJ1-4|TRBV4-1|NA|NA
TGCGCCAGCAGCCCCCGGGACGCTAATGAAAAACTGTTTTTT
CASSPRDANEKLFF
>TRBJ2-5|TRBV2|NA|NA
TGTGCCAGCAGTTTTACTAGTCCTCAAGAGACCCAGTACTTC
CASSFTSPQETQYF
>TRBJ2-4|TRBV4-1|NA|NA
TGCGCCAGCAGCCCCCCCGCCCGGGGATGGGACATTCAGTACTTC
CASSPPARGWDIQYF
>TRBJ2-3|TRBV7-3|TRBD2|NA
TGTGCCAGCAGCCCCCGACTAGCGGGGGCAGCAGATACGCAGTATTTT
CASSPRLAGAADTQYF
>TRBJ2-7|TRBV5-1|NA|NA
TGCGCCAGCAGCCAGGGGGAGGGTTATTCGTACGAGCAGTACTTC
CASSQGEGYSYEQYF
>TRBJ2-7|TRBV7-6|NA|NA
TGTGCCACTTCACCCCCCTTAGGGGCAGCCCTCTCCTACGAGCAGTACTTC
CATSPPLGAALSYEQYF
>TRBJ1-4|TRBV2|NA|NA
TGTGCCAGCAGAGGGAGTCCTAATGAAAAACTGTTTTTT
CASRGSPNEKLFF
>TRBJ1-2|TRBV9|NA|NA
TGTGCCAGCAGCGTAGAGCTGGGCTACTATGGCTACACCTTC
CASSVELGYYGYTF
>TRBJ2-7|TRBV19|TRBD1|NA
TGTGCCAGTACAGACAGGGGAAGAGGGGCCTACGAGCAGTACTTC
CASTDRGRGAYEQYF
>TRBJ2-6|TRBV5-1|NA|NA
TGCGCCAGCAGCTTGACAGGAGCTGGGGCCAACGTCCTGACTTTC
CASSLTGAGANVLTF
>TRBJ1-5|TRBV23-1|TRBD1|NA
TGCGCCAGCAGTCAGCTCACTTATCACCTGGGACAGCAGAATCAGCCCCAGCATTTT
CASSQLTYHLGQQNQPQHF
>TRBJ2-1|TRBV7-5|NA|NA
TGTGTCAGAAGCTTAGATTGGACTAGGGGCATGAATGAGCAGTTCTTC
CVRSLDWTRGMNEQFF
>TRBJ2-7|TRBV28|TRBD1|NA
TGTGCCAGCAGTTCGTCGGCGACAGGGGGCTACGAGCAGTACTTC
CASSSSATGGYEQYF